The 15 T cell receptor beta chains below all came from one sample that was sequenced in a study of T cell repertoires in cytomegalovirus infection. TCRdb fed the reads into MiXCR, producing one record per CDR3 protein. Of fewer than 300,000 distinct CDR3 sequences listed, about 25% are singletons. Sequencing was performed on PBMCs. Receptors originate from a human donor in good health (CMV status not recorded). Some clones in this sample may be carry-over from other donors' samples.

This clonotype was recorded many times. The V and J genes are TRBV28 and TRBJ1-1; 7 nucleotides align to TRBD1. Germline assignment: CDR1 MDHEN and CDR2 SYDVKM. CDR3 length equals 12 residues. Trimming removed 6 bases from V and 4 bases from J; junction bases left unmatched: 2. CDR3 DNA sequence: TGTGCCAGCAGGACAGGGTCCACTGAAGCTTTCTTT. This encodes CASRTGSTEAFF.

This clonotype appeared a few times. This sequence joins TRBV20-1 and TRBJ2-7; D call uncertain. This CDR3 region has 16 residues. V was shortened by 6 bases and J by 3 bases, with 24 bases between the two germline ends. Germline V lookup: CDR1 DFQATT, CDR2 SNEGSKA (reference sequence). CDR3 DNA sequence: TGCAGTGCCACGTTGTTGGGTTTAGGGTTGGGCTACGAGCAGTACTTC. It codes for CSATLLGLGLGYEQYF.

This clonotype turned up a few times. The chain employs TRBV18 and TRBJ2-3, with 11 positions matching TRBD1. Germline CDR1 reads KGHSH; CDR2 reads LQKENI. CDR3 size: 16 residues. With V trimmed by 5 bases and J by 0 bases, 4 bases remained unmatched. The CDR3: CASSTDRGLSTDTQYF. The CDR3 DNA sequence: TGTGCCAGCTCAACGGACAGGGGGCTGAGCACAGATACGCAGTATTTT.

CDR3 bases: TGCAGCGCATTGCCTTTGGACGGGGACTTCACAGATACGCAGTATTTT. Translation: CSALPLDGDFTDTQYF. The chain has TRBV29-1 and TRBJ2-3, with D perhaps matching TRBD2 (6 bases). V lost 7 bases and J 2 bases, leaving 22 bases between the germline ends. CDR3 length equals 16 residues. From germline, CDR1 is SQVTM and CDR2 ANQGSEA.

The chain combines TRBV5-1 with TRBJ2-7, with D possibly being TRBD1 or TRBD2 (5 bases each). Germline CDR1 reads SGHRS; CDR2 reads YFSETQ. Trimming cost V 6 bases and J 0 bases, with 19 bases left between them. The CDR3 extends over 16 amino acids. The CDR3 coding sequence is TGCGCCAGCACCCTAACCGGGACCCAGAGCTCCTACGAGCAGTACTTC. Its protein is CASTLTGTQSSYEQYF.

This clonotype was counted a few times. The chain employs TRBV23-1 and TRBJ2-7; the D gene is possibly TRBD1 (5 bases). TRBV23-1 is labeled an ORF, and its function is uncertain. There are 14 residues in the CDR3. Trimming removed 8 bases at V and 0 bases at J, with 14 bases between. CDR3 loop: CASRWTWPSYEQYF. The CDR3 DNA is TGCGCCAGCCGTTGGACATGGCCCTCCTACGAGCAGTACTTC.

This clonotype appeared a few times. The V and J genes are TRBV27 and TRBJ2-7; D is unclear. This CDR3 is 15 amino acids long. Looked up from germline, CDR1 is MNHEY and CDR2 is SMNVEV (reference sequence). Trimming removed 0 bases from V and 2 bases from J, with 11 bases in between. The CDR3 region has the DNA TGTGCCAGCAGTTTATCGGTCCCCAGGACCTACGAGCAGTACTTC. Its protein product is CASSLSVPRTYEQYF.

The rearrangement joins TRBV2 to TRBJ1-1; weak D call: TRBD1 (5 bases). The CDR3 extends over 15 amino acids. V gave up 4 bases and J gave up 3 bases, with 15 bases separating them. CDR1 is SNHLY and CDR2 is FYNNEI in the germline V gene. For the CDR3, the DNA is TGTGCCAGCAGTGCCGCAGGGTGGGGGGACACTGAAGCTTTCTTT. Translating gives CASSAAGWGDTEAFF.

This clonotype was picked up one time. The J gene is TRBJ2-5, the V gene TRBV11-2, with 7 bases lining up with TRBD1. This CDR3 is 14 amino acids long. Germline V lookup: CDR1 SGHAT, CDR2 FQNNGV. Unmatched junction bases numbered 9, after V lost 7 bases and J lost 4 bases. The CDR3 DNA follows: TGTGCCAGCACCGATGGGACAGCTGCAGAGACCCAGTACTTC. Protein sequence: CASTDGTAAETQYF.

In DNA, the CDR3 is TGCGCCAGCAGCTCGATGTTCTACGAGCAGTACTTC. Translating gives CASSSMFYEQYF. The chain couples TRBV5-1 to TRBJ2-7; no clear D gene. Trimming left V 3 bases short and J 3 bases short, with 7 bases between. CDR1 is SGHRS, CDR2 YFSETQ, per germline. The CDR3 consists of 12 residues.

In this sample, this clonotype turned up a few times. V is TRBV19 and J is TRBJ1-5; 10 bases line up with TRBD1. CDR1 LNHDA and CDR2 SQIVND come from the germline V gene (reference sequence). The CDR3 sequence is 16 residues long. The V and J ends lost 5 bases and 3 bases, in that order; junction bases with no gene match: 7. The CDR3 sequence is CASSAFGTGVNQPQHF. The CDR3 DNA reads as TGTGCCAGTAGTGCTTTCGGGACAGGGGTCAATCAGCCCCAGCATTTT.

This sequence joins TRBV29-1 and TRBJ1-1, with D hard to call. V was trimmed by 3 bases and J by 5 bases, leaving 13 bases between them. The CDR3 is 13 amino acids. The germline CDR1 and CDR2 sequences are SQVTM and ANQGSEA. CDR3 bases: TGCAGCGTTGACCCAGACCACGGAACTGAAGCTTTCTTT. Amino acid sequence: CSVDPDHGTEAFF.

This clonotype appeared many times. The gene calls are TRBV7-2 and TRBJ2-2, with a possible D match to TRBD2 (6 bases). V lost 0 bases and J lost 5, with 16 bases in between. The CDR3 has 17 amino acids. Germline V gene lookup returns CDR1 SGHTA and CDR2 FQGNSA. The CDR3 bases are TGTGCCAGCAGCTTAGCGCTAGAGCGGGTCCGAACCGGGGAGCTGTTTTTT. Its protein is CASSLALERVRTGELFF.

This clonotype showed up just a few times. The chain links TRBV6-2 or TRBV6-3 to TRBJ2-1, with D unresolved. The CDR3 is 14 residues long. Germline V gene data show CDR1 as MNHEY and CDR2 as SVGEGT. V was pared by 5 bases and J by 8 bases, with 16 bases between. CDR3 in DNA: TGTGCCAGCAGTCCCTATAACATTTTCGATGAGCAGTTCTTC. Encoded protein: CASSPYNIFDEQFF.

This clonotype turned up a few times. The rearrangement joins TRBV9 to TRBJ2-3; possible D gene TRBD2, 6 bases. The ends were cut back, 4 bases at V and 4 bases at J, with 19 bases in the middle. Germline V gene sequence: CDR1 SGDLS, CDR2 YYNGEE. The CDR3 has 16 amino acids. The CDR3: CASSPNRGRRSDTQYF. The CDR3 bases are TGTGCCAGCAGCCCCAACCGGGGGAGACGCTCAGATACGCAGTATTTT.